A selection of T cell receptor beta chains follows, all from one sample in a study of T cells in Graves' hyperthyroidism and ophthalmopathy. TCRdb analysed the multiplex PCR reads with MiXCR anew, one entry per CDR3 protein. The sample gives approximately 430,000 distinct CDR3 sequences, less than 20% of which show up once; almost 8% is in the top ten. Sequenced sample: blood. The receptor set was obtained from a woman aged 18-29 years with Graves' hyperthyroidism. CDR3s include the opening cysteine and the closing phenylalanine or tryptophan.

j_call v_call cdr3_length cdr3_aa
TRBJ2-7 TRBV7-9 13 CASSLGATDEQYF
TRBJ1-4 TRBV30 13 CAWSRGVYEKLFF
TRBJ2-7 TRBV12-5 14 CASRQWGGPYEQYF
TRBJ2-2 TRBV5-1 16 CASSKGPQGFTGELFF
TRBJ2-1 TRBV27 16 CASSFFSGVTYNEQFF
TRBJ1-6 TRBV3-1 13 CASSTGHGGPLHF
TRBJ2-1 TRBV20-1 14 CSAGEGRVSGEQFF
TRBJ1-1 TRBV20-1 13 CSARQGVGTEAFF
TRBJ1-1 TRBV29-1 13 CSVDRQVRGEAFF
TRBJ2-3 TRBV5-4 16 CASSLRSSGGKRTQYF
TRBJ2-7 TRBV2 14 CASSGQPMSYEQYF
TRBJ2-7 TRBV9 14 CASSVDPGGNEQYF
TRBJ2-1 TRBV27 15 CASSLGGKAAFKQFF
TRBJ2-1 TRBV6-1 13 CASRPQGAGEQFF
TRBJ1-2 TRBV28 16 CASSLDGQGWSYGYTF
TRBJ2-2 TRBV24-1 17 CATSDTYSPTGARELFF
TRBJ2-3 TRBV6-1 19 CASTDGVVAGHTFRDTQYF
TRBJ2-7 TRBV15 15 CATSRDRSGSYEQYF
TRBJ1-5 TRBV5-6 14 CASSAGRPNQPQHF
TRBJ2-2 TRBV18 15 CASSPRSGATGELFF
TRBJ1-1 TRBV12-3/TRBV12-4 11 CAMPRPTEAFF
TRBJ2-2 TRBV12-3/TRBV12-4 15 CASSSRTRGDGELFF
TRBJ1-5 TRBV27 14 CASRQGFDNQPQHF
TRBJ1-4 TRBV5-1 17 CASSSGTGNPTNEKLFF
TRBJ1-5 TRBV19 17 CASKGDRGHQRNQPQHF
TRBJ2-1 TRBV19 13 CASSTAGYNEQFF
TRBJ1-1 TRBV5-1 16 CASSFGTGKGDTEAFF
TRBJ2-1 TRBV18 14 CASSPGGRGNEQFF
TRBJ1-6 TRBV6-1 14 CASTTGTGSSPLHF
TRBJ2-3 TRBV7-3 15 CASSLSGHSTDTQYF
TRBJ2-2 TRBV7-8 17 CASPQEGARSNTGELFF
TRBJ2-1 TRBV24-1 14 CATSDSRIPVEQFF
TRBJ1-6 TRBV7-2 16 CASSLGQQNLNSPLHF